A single T cell receptor (beta chain) is shown here with its context. The antigen remains unidentified. It was by 5' RACE with UMI labels that the TRB cDNA libraries were prepared. One entry per CDR3 protein, without DNA, is what TCRdb gives after re-calling the 5' RACE reads. The sample data list around 130,000 distinct CDR3 sequences. This sample stems from a study of CXCR3-negative and CXCR3-positive naive CD8 T cells. Findings of the study overall: CXCR3-positive naive cells had TRB CDR3s that were more hydrophobic than CXCR3-negative naive cells had.

The sequencing sample was made of naive CXCR3+ CD8+ T cells from blood. The sample's subset: CD45RO-CCR7+CD27+CD95- naive CD8+ T cells expressing CXCR3 (TNR3+). The clonotype comes from a human donor in good health. Some clones in this sample may be carry-over from other donors' samples.

The CDR3 here is CASTRWGQPQHF. This chain links TRBV19 with TRBJ1-5. Germline loops: CDR1 LNHDA, CDR2 SQIVND (reference sequence). This CDR3 is built from 12 residues.